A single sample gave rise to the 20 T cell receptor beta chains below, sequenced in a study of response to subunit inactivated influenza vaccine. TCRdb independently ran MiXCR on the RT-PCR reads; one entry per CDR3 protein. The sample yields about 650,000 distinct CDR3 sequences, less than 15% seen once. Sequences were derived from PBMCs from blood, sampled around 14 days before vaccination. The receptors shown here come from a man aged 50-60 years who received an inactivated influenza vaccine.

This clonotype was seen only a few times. The CDR3 nucleotides read TGTGCCATCAGTGAAGATGCGGCCCCGACATATGGCTACACCTTC. Protein: CAISEDAAPTYGYTF. J is TRBJ1-2 and V is TRBV10-3; D gene uncertain. The CDR3 is made up of 15 amino acids. The ends were cut back, 3 bases at V and 5 bases at J, with 16 bases in the middle. Germline loops: CDR1 ENHRY, CDR2 SYGVKD.

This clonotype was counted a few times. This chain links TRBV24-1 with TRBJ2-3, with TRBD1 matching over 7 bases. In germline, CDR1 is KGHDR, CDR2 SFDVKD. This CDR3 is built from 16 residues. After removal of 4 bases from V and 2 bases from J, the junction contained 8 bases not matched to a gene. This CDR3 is CATSDPQTGNTDTQYF. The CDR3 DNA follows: TGTGCCACCAGTGACCCTCAGACAGGGAACACAGATACGCAGTATTTT.

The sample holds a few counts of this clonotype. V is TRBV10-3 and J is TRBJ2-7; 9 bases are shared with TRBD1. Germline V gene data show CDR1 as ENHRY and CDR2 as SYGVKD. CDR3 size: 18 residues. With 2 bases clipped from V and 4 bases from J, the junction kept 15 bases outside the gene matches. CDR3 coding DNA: TGTGCCATCAGTGAGGGGCCAGTAGGTGGACAGGGGATGTACGAGCAGTACTTC. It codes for CAISEGPVGGQGMYEQYF.

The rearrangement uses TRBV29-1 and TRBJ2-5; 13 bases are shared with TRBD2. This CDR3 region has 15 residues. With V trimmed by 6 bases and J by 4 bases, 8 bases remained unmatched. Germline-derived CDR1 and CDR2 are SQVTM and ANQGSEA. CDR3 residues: CSVDTSGRARETQYF. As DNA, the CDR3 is TGCAGCGTGGATACTAGCGGGAGGGCCCGAGAGACCCAGTACTTC.

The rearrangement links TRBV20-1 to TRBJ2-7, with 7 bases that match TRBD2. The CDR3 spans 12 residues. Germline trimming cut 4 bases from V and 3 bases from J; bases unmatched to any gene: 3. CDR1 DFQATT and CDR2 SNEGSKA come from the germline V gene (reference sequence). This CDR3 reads CSAIREVYEQYF. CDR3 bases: TGCAGTGCTATCCGGGAGGTCTACGAGCAGTACTTC.

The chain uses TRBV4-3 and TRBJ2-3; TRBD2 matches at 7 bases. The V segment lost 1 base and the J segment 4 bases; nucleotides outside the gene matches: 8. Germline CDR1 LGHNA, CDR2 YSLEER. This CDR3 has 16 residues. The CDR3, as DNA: TGCGCCAGCAGCCAAGTTGTCGGGGAGGGCCCAGATACGCAGTATTTT. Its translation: CASSQVVGEGPDTQYF.

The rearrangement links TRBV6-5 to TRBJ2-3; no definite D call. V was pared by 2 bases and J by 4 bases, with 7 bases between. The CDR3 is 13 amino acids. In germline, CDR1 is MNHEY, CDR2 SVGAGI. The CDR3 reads CASSYGFSDTQYF. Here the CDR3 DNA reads TGTGCCAGCAGTTACGGTTTCTCAGATACGCAGTATTTT.

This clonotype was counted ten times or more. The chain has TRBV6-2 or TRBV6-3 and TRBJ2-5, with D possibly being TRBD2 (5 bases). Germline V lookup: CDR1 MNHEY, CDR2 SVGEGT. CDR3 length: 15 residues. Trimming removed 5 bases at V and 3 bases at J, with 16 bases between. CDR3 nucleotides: TGTGCCAGCAGTCCGCCGGGGAACGGCGAAGAGACCCAGTACTTC. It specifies CASSPPGNGEETQYF.

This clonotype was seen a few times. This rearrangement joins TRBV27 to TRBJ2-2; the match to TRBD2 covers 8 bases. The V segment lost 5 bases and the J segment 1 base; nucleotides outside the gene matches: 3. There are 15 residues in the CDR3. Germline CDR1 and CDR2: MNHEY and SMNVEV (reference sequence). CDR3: CASSTGTRNTGELFF. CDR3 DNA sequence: TGTGCCAGCAGTACCGGGACTAGGAACACCGGGGAGCTGTTTTTT.

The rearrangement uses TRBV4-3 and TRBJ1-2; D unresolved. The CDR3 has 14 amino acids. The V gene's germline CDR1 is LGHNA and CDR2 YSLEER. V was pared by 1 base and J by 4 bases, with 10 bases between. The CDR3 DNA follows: TGCGCCAGCAGCCAAGTTGGGGTTGGCTATGGCTACACCTTC. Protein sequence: CASSQVGVGYGYTF.

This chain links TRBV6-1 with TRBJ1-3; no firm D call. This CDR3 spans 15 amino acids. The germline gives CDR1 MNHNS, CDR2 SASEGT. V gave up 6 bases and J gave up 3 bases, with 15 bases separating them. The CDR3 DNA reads TGTGCCAGCAGGAAGGCTTTGGCAGTTGGAAACACCATATATTTT. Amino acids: CASRKALAVGNTIYF.

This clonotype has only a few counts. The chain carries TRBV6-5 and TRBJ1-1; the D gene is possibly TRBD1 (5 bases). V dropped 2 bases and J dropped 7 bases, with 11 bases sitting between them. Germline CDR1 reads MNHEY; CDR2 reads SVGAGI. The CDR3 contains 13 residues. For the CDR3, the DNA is TGTGCCAGCAGTTACGGCGCAAGGGGTGAAGCTTTCTTT. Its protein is CASSYGARGEAFF.

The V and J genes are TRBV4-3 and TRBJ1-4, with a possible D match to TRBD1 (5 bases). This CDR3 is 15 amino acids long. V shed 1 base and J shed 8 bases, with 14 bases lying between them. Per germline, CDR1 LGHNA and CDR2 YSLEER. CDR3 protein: CASSQGPGQEEKLFF. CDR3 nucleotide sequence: TGCGCCAGCAGCCAAGGTCCAGGGCAGGAGGAAAAACTGTTTTTT.

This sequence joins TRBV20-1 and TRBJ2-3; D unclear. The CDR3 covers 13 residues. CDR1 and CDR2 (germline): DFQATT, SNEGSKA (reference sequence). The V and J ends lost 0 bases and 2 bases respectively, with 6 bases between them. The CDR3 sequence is CSAREVYTDTQYF. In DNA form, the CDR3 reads TGCAGTGCTAGAGAGGTTTACACAGATACGCAGTATTTT.

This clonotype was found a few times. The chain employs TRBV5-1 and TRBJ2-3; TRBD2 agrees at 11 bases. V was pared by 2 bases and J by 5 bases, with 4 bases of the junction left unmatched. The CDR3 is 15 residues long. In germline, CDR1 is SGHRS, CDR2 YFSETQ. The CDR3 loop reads CASSLTSGSRDTQYF. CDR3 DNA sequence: TGCGCCAGCAGCTTAACTAGCGGGAGTAGAGATACGCAGTATTTT.

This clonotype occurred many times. The CDR3 protein is CASSYVTTSPGELFF. The CDR3 region has the DNA TGTGCCAGCAGTTACGTTACTACCTCTCCCGGGGAGCTGTTTTTT. The genes are TRBV6-5 and TRBJ2-2; the D is unclear. Trimming removed 2 bases from V and 6 bases from J, with 13 bases in between. The CDR3 totals 15 residues. CDR1 and CDR2 (germline): MNHEY, SVGAGI.

The CDR3 spells CASSQEYSGTDTQYF. The CDR3 DNA reads TGTGCCAGCAGCCAAGAGTACAGCGGCACAGATACGCAGTATTTT. The V and J genes are TRBV3-1 and TRBJ2-3; D is undetermined. The V end was cut by 0 bases, the J end by 1 base, with 8 bases between. The CDR3 contains 15 residues. Germline V lookup: CDR1 LGHDT, CDR2 YNNKEL (reference sequence).

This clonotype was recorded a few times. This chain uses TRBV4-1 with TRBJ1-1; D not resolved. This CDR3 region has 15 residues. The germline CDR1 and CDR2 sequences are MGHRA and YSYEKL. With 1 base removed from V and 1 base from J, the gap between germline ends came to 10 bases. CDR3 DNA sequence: TGCGCCAGCAGCCAAGTAAGGAGGAGGAACACTGAAGCTTTCTTT. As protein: CASSQVRRRNTEAFF.

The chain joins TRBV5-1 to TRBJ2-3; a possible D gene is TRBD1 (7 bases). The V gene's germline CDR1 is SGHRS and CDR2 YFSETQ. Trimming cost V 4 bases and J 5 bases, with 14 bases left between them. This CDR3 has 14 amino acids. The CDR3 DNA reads TGCGCCAGCAGCCTCGGGACAGCGGGAGATACGCAGTATTTT. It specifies CASSLGTAGDTQYF. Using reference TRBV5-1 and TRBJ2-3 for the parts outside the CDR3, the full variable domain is KAGVTQTPRYLIKTRGQQVTLSCSPISGHRSVSWYQQTPGQGLQFLFEYFSETQRNKGNFPGRFSGRQFSNSRSEMNVSTLELGDSALYLCASSLGTAGDTQYFGPGTRLTVL.

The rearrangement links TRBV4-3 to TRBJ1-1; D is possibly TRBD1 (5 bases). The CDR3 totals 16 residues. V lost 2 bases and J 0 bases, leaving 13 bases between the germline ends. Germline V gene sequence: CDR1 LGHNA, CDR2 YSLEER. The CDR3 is CASSQLTGTVNTEAFF. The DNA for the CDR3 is TGCGCCAGCAGCCAACTTACCGGGACGGTGAACACTGAAGCTTTCTTT.